The clone carrying this T cell receptor (beta chain) has just one count. Its antigen is as yet unknown. PCR involved 60 Vbeta and 13 Jbeta primers. Measured with immunoSEQ multiplex PCR; TCRdb has only the in-frame clones, and not every one. The sample consists of roughly 190,000 clones, roughly 80% of them appearing once. These data originate in a study of cytomegalovirus exposure and HLA in healthy donors. Findings and caveats of the study: In a later analysis, at a false discovery rate of 0.05, about 17,000 TCR beta sequences matched HLA alleles. In an earlier analysis, productive rearrangement rates for most beta V segments clustered near 87% or 30%.

The junction had 3 bases not matched to a gene; V was cut back by 0 bases and J by 0 bases. The CDR3 consists of 16 residues. The germline gives CDR1 SGHRS, CDR2 YFSETQ. The TCR comes from a woman aged 45-59 years in good health and CMV-seropositive. Specimen: PBMCs. The J gene is TRBJ1-3, the V gene TRBV5-1, with 7 bases lining up with TRBD1. CDR3 bases: TGCGCCAGCAGCTTGGAGGGGGCACACTCTGGAAACACCATATATTTT. It is translated as CASSLEGAHSGNTIYF.